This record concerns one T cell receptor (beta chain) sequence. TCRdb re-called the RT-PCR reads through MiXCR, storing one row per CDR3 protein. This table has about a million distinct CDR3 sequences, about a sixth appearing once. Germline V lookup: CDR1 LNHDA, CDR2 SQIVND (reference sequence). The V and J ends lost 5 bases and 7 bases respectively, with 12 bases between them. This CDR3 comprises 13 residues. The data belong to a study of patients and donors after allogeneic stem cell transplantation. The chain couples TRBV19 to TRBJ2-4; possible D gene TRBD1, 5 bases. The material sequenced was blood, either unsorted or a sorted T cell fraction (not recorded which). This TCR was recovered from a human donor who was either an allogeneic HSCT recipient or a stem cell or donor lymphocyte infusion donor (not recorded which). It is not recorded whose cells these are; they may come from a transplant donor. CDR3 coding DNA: TGTGCCAGTAGTCCAACGTCAGGGAACATTCAGTACTTC. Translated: CASSPTSGNIQYF.